This TCR beta chain was recovered during a study of CD8+ T cells in alopecia areata (dated by TCRdb to between 2017 and 2018). Notes on the research overall: Treated patients were enrolled in an open-label pilot trial of oral tofacitinib at 5 to 10 mg twice daily for moderate-to-severe alopecia areata. Patients on tofacitinib were biopsied at baseline and after 4 and 24 weeks of treatment, and several of the patients also had a later scalp biopsy. Patients received tofacitinib for 6 to 18 months and were then followed off drug for 6 months to check for delayed response and recurrence. Clonality in the scalp was compared among normal scalp (n=4), patchy alopecia areata scalp (n=8), and alopecia totalis/universalis scalp (n=8). Human TCRbeta sequencing covered scalp tissue and sorted CD4+ and CD8+ peripheral blood T cells from patchy and totalis/universalis alopecia areata patients and healthy controls. RNA was extracted with the PAXgene miRNA kit for fixed scalp, the miRNeasy kit for PBMCs, and the RNeasy kit for mouse skin. High-throughput TCRbeta sequencing was used to examine T cell clonal expansion in alopecia areata in both the C3H/HeJ mouse model and human patients. TCRbeta CDR3 regions were amplified by immunoSEQ multiplex PCR with 35 Vbeta forward and 13 Jbeta reverse primers.

Library construction relied on the immunoSEQ multiplex PCR assay. RNA was extracted from all samples and reverse transcribed into cDNA as template for TCR sequencing. First-strand cDNA was synthesized with SuperScript III using a 2:1 mix of oligo-dT and random hexamers. A synthetic immune receptor repertoire was used to measure amplification bias, and any remaining bias was corrected computationally. As for the original processing: Raw reads were preprocessed to remove errors, and CDR3 was defined by IMGT conventions from the conserved cysteine to phenylalanine. Clonality was calculated as 1 minus Shannon entropy normalized by log2 of the number of productive unique TCRs. Whether each scalp clone was CD4 or CD8 was inferred by checking scalp TCRbeta sequences against the CD4 and CD8 repertoires from sorted blood. The clones in this table, taken by TCRdb from immuneACCESS, are in-frame only. Not every clone is retained; where verified, under half of the shortfall comes from an unresolved V gene, and the cause of the rest is unknown. V and J calls plus clone size are reproduced from that table; the DNA served to infer D and trimming. This sample comprises about 140,000 clones, roughly 61% of them detected only once. Clones ranked in the top ten supply 5% to 7% of the sample.

V is cut by 7 bases and J by 1 base, and the space between the germline ends is 13 bases. Reading from cysteine to phenylalanine, the CDR3 counts 15 amino acids. CDR3 DNA is the only sequence kept; it has 45 bases, read in frame from the first base. CDR1 and CDR2, per the germline V gene (reference sequence), are LNHDA and SQIVND. There are a few counts of this clone. The specificity of this receptor is unknown. The input lacks base qualities; no much larger clone sits a single base away. Results and caveats for the whole study, not just this receptor: TCR sequences shared between patients were less clear than in mice, possibly partly because of HLA diversity in the patient population. Compared with normal scalp, lesional scalp had higher clonality and more expanded CD8+ clones, particularly in alopecia totalis/universalis, a pattern that suggests antigenic drive. Unlike mouse skin, which is dominated by gammadelta T cells, normal human skin has resident alphabeta T cells that are also sequenced, and this complicates analysis of the scalp TCR repertoire.

The time point label for this specimen denotes: baseline before oral tofacitinib. Lesional scalp punch biopsies and peripheral blood were collected from alopecia areata patients. PBMCs were isolated by density centrifugation and stained for CD3, CD4 and CD8, after which CD4+ and CD8+ T cells were sorted on a FACSAria. This clonotype originated in a human donor with alopecia areata. The V and J genes are TRBV19 and TRBJ2-2, with the D call perhaps TRBD1 or TRBD2, each one matching 5 bases. Specimen: CD4+ T cells sorted from blood, collected at week 0. The nucleotide sequence is TGTGCCAGTACCCCAGGAGGACAGAACACCGGGGAGCTGTTTTTT. Its coded protein is CASTPGGQNTGELFF.